This is a list of T cell receptor beta chains from one sample in a study of ipilimumab plus nivolumab after autologous stem cell transplantation. TCRdb's copy holds only in-frame clones and misses some; the assay was immunoSEQ multiplex PCR. Of 20,000 to 25,000 clones listed, roughly 69% are singletons. The material was PBMCs, obtained in a trial of ipilimumab plus nivolumab as post-transplant consolidation. The receptors were gathered from a male donor with diffuse large B-cell lymphoma. Each CDR3 is given with its conserved first and last residue. A D gene is named only where the DNA matches it firmly. Part of the rows lack a size; the others show once, few, many or a class for expanded clones.

clone_size j_call d_call v_call cdr3_nt cdr3_aa
. TRBJ2-3 . TRBV27 TGTGCCAGTCAGTTCCGGGACGCCGCAGATACGCAGTATTTT CASQFRDAADTQYF
. TRBJ1-1 . TRBV7-9 TGTGCCAGCAGCTTAGAGGGCAGATTCACTGAAGCTTTCTTT CASSLEGRFTEAFF
. TRBJ1-2 . TRBV18 TGTGCCAGCTCACCAAATGCTAACTATGGCTACACCTTC CASSPNANYGYTF
. TRBJ2-3 TRBD2 TRBV19 TGTGCCAGTAGTATTCGAGGGCTAGCGGGAACAGATACGCAGTATTTT CASSIRGLAGTDTQYF
. TRBJ2-1 . TRBV25-1 TGTGCCAGTTCTCAGGGTTTCTCCTACAATGAGCAGTTCTTC CASSQGFSYNEQFF
. TRBJ1-3 . TRBV6-5 TGTGCCAGCCAGAGCGAAGGGTACGGAAACACCATATATTTT CASQSEGYGNTIYF
. TRBJ2-3 . TRBV9 TGTGCCAGCAGCGTGGGCAGAAGCACAGATACGCAGTATTTT CASSVGRSTDTQYF
once TRBJ1-2 . TRBV19 TGTGCCAGTAGTACCACCGATCTCCTATATGGCTACACCTTC CASSTTDLLYGYTF
. TRBJ2-1 . TRBV11-2 TGTGCCAGCAGCTTTTCACAGGGATTAGGGAATGAGCAGTTCTTC CASSFSQGLGNEQFF
. TRBJ2-2 . TRBV7-9 TGTGCCAGCAGCTTGGGGTTGAGGAGAGACACCGGGGAGCTGTTTTTT CASSLGLRRDTGELFF
. TRBJ1-2 TRBD1 TRBV4-1 TGCGCCAGCAGCCCCCAGCCGGGACAGGGAAAAACTAACTATGGCTACACCTTC CASSPQPGQGKTNYGYTF